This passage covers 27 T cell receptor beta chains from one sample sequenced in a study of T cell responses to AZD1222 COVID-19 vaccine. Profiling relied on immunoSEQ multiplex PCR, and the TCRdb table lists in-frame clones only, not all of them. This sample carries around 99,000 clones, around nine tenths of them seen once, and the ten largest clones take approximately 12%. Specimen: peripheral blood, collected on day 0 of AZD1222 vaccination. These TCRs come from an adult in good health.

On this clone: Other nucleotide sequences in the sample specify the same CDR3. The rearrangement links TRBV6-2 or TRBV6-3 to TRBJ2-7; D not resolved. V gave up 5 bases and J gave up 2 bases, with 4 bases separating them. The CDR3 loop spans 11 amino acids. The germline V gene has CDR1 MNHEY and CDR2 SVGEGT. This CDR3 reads CASSHTYEQYF. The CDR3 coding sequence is TGTGCCAGCAGTCATACCTACGAGCAGTACTTC.

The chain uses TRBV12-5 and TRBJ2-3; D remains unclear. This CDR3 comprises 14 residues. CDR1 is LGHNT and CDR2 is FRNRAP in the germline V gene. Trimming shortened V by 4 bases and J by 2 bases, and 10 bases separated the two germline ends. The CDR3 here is CASGYSPTTDTQYF. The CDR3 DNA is TGTGCTAGTGGTTATAGTCCCACCACAGATACGCAGTATTTT.

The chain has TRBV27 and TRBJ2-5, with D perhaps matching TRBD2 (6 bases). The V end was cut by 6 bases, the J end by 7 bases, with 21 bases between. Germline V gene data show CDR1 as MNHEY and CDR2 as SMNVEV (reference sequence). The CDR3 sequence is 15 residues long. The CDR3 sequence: CASSIRGAGLGTQYF. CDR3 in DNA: TGTGCCAGCAGCATAAGGGGTGCGGGGCTGGGGACCCAGTACTTC.

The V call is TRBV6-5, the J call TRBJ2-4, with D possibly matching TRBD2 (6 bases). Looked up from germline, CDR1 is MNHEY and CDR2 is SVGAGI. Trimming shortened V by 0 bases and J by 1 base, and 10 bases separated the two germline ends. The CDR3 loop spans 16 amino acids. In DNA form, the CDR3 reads TGTGCCAGCAGTTACTCTTGGGGGGAGGCCAAAAACATTCAGTACTTC. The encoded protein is CASSYSWGEAKNIQYF.

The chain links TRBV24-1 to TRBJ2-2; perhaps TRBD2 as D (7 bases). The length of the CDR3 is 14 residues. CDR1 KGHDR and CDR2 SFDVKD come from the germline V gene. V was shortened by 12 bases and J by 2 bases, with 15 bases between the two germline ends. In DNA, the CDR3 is TGTGCCCTGTGGCGGGGGCGCAACACCGGGGAGCTGTTTTTT. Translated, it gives CALWRGRNTGELFF.

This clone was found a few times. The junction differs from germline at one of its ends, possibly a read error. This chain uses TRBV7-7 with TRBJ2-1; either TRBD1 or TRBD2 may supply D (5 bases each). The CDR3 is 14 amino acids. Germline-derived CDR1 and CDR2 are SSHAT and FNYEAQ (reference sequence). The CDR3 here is CASSLGDGDNEQFF. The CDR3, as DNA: TGTGCTAGCAGCTTGGGGGATGGGGACAATGAGCAGTTCTTC.

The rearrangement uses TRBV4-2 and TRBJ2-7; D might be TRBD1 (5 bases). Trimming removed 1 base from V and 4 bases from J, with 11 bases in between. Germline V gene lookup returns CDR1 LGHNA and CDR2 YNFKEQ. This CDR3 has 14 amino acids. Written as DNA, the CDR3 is TGTGCCAGCAGCCAAGGGGGCGCAAAGTACGAGCAGTACTTC. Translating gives CASSQGGAKYEQYF.

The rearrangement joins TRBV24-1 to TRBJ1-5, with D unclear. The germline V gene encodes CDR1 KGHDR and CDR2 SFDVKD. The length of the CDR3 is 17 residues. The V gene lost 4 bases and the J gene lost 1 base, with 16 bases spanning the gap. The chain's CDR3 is CATSEWARSRSNQPQHF. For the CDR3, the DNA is TGTGCCACCAGTGAATGGGCGAGATCCAGGAGCAATCAGCCCCAGCATTTT.

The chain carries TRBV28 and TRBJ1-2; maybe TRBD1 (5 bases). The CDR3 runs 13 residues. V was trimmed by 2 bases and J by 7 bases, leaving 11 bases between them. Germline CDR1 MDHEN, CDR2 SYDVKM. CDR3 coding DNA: TGTGCCAGCAGTTTACAGGGTAGCGGTGGCTACACCTTC. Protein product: CASSLQGSGGYTF.

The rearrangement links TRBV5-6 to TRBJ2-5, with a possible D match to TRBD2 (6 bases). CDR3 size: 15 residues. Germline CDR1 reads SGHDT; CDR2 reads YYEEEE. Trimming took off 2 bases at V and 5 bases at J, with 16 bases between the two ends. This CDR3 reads CASSLIQGGTETQYF. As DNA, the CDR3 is TGTGCCAGCAGCTTAATCCAGGGAGGTACCGAGACCCAGTACTTC. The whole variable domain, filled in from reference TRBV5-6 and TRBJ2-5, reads DAGVTQSPTHLIKTRGQQVTLRCSPKSGHDTVSWYQQALGQGPQFIFQYYEEEERQRGNFPDRFSGHQFPNYSSELNVNALLLGDSALYLCASSLIQGGTETQYFGPGTRLLVL.

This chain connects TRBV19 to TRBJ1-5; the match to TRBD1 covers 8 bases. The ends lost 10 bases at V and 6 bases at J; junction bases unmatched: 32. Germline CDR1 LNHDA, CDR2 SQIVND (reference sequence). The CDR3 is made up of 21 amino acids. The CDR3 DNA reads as TGTGCCATATGTTTAGTTTTCAGACGACAGGGGATGTCGAGGACGGGTCAGCCCCAGCATTTT. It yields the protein CAICLVFRRQGMSRTGQPQHF. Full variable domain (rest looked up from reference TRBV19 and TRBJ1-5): DGGITQSPKYLFRKEGQNVTLSCEQNLNHDAMYWYRQDPGQGLRLIYYSQIVNDFQKGDIAEGYSVSREKKESFPLTVTSAQKNPTAFYLCAICLVFRRQGMSRTGQPQHFGDGTRLSIL.

This CDR3 reads CASGTGLGEKLFF. As DNA, the CDR3 is TGTGCCAGCGGAACAGGTTTAGGCGAAAAACTGTTTTTT. J is TRBJ1-4 and V is TRBV19, with D perhaps matching TRBD1 (5 bases). Germline loops: CDR1 LNHDA, CDR2 SQIVND (reference sequence). V was clipped by 9 bases and J by 8 bases, with 16 bases between them. This CDR3 has 13 residues.

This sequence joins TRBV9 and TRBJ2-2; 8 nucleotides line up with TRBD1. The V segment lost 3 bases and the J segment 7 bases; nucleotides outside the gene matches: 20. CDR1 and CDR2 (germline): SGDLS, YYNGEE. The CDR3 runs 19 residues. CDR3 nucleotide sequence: TGTGCCAGCAGCGCCCCTATGGGGGACAGGTCCTTTGAAAACGGGGAGCTGTTTTTT. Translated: CASSAPMGDRSFENGELFF. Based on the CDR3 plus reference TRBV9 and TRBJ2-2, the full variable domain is DSGVTQTPKHLITATGQRVTLRCSPRSGDLSVYWYQQSLDQGLQFLIQYYNGEERAKGNILERFSAQQFPDLHSELNLSSLELGDSALYFCASSAPMGDRSFENGELFFGEGSRLTVL.

The CDR3 DNA follows: TGTGCCAGCAGCAAAGAGACAGGGGACACCGGGGAGCTGTTTTTT. Its protein product is CASSKETGDTGELFF. V gene TRBV21-1 combines with J gene TRBJ2-2; the table's D call TRBD1 went unverified against the DNA. TRBV21-1 has pseudogene status. The CDR3 is 15 amino acids.

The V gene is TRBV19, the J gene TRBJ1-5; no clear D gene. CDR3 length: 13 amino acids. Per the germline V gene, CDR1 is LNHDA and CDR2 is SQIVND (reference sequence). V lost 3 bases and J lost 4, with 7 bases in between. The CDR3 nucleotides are TGTGCCAGTAGTATGTCAGGAAATCAGCCCCAGCATTTT. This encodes CASSMSGNQPQHF.

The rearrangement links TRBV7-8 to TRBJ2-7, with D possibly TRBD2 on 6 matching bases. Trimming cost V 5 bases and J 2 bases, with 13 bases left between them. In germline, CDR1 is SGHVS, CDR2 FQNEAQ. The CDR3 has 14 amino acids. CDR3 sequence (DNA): TGTGCCAGCAGCCCTAGGGTAGCGGCCTACGAGCAGTACTTC. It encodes CASSPRVAAYEQYF.

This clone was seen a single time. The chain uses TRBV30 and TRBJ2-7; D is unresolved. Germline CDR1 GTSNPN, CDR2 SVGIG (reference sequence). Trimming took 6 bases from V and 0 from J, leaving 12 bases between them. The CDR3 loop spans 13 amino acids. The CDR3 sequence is CACRLAYSYEQYF. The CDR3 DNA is TGTGCCTGTAGACTGGCATACTCCTACGAGCAGTACTTC.

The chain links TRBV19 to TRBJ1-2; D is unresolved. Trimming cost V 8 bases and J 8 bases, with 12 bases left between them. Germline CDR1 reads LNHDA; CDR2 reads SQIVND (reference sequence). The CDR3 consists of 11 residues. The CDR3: CASSEVRGYTF. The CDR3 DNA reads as TGTGCCAGTTCCGAGGTCCGCGGCTACACCTTC.

CDR3 coding DNA: TGTGCCAGCACCTCGGTTAAGAGAGAGGGGGGAAAACCCTATGGCTACACCTTC. As protein: CASTSVKREGGKPYGYTF. The chain employs TRBV13 and TRBJ1-2, with D possibly being TRBD1 (6 bases). The CDR3 loop spans 18 amino acids. The germline gives CDR1 PRHDT, CDR2 FYEKMQ (reference sequence). V lost 7 bases and J lost 4, with 28 bases in between.

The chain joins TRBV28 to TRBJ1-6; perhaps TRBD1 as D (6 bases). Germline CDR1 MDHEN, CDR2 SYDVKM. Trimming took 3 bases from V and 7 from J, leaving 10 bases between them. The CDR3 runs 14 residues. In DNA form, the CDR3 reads TGTGCCAGCAGTTTCGGGGGGCGAAATTCACCCCTCCACTTT. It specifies CASSFGGRNSPLHF.

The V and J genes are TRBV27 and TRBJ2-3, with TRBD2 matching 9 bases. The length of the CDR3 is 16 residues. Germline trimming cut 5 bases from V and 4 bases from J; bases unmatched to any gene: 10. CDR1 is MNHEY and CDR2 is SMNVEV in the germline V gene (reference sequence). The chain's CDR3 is CASSLYSGGGADTQYF. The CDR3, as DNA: TGTGCCAGCAGTCTATATAGCGGGGGAGGGGCAGATACGCAGTATTTT.

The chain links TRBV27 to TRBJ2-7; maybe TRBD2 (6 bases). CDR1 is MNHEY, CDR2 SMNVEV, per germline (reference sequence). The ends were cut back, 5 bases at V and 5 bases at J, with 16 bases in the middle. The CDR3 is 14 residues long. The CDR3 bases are TGTGCCAGCAGTCCCCGGGGACTTCCTAACGAGCAGTACTTC. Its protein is CASSPRGLPNEQYF.

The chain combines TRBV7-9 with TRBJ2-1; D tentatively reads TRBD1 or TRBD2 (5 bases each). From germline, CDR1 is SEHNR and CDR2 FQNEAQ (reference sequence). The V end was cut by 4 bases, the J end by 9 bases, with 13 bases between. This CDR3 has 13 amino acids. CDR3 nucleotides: TGTGCCAGCAGCTGGGCCCCAGGGACTGAGCAGTTCTTC. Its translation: CASSWAPGTEQFF.

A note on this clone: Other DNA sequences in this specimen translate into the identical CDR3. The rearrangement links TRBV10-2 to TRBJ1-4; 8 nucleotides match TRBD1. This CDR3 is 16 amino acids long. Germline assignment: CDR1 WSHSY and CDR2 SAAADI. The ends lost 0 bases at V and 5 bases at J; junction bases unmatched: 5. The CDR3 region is CASSESRTGTNEKLFF. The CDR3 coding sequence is TGCGCCAGCAGTGAGTCCCGGACAGGGACAAATGAAAAACTGTTTTTT.

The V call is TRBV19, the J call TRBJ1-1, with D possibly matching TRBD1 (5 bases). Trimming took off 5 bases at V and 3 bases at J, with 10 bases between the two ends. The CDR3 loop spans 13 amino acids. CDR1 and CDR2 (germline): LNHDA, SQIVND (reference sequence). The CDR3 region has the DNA TGTGCCAGTAGTCAGGGACTGCACACTGAAGCTTTCTTT. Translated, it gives CASSQGLHTEAFF.

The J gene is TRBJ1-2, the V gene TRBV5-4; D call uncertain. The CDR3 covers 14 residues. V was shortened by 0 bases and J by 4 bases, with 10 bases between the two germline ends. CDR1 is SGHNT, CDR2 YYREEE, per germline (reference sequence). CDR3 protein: CASSLEAEIYGYTF. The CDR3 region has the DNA TGTGCCAGCAGCTTGGAAGCAGAGATCTATGGCTACACCTTC.

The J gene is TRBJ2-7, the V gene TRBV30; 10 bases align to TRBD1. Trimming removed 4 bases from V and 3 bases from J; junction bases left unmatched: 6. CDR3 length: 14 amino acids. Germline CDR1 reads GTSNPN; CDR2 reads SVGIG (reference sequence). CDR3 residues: CAWTPGQGLYEQYF. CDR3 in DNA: TGTGCCTGGACCCCGGGACAGGGGCTCTACGAGCAGTACTTC. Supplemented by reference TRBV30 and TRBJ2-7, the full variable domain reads SQTIHQWPATLVQPVGSPLSLECTVEGTSNPNLYWYRQAAGRGLQLLFYSVGIGQISSEVPQNLSASRPQDRQFILSSKKLLLSDSGFYLCAWTPGQGLYEQYFGPGTRLTVT.